Listed below are T cell receptor beta chains from one sample, sequenced in a study of OX40 agonist ivuxolimab in advanced cancers. Sequenced by immunoSEQ multiplex PCR; TCRdb stores in-frame clones only, minus some. The sample lists more than 50,000 clones, around 75% occurring once. Here the sequenced sample was CD4+ or CD8+ T cells sorted from blood, taken in a trial of the OX40 agonist ivuxolimab. The receptor set was obtained from an adult with an advanced solid tumor such as melanoma, head and neck, liver or kidney cancer. CDR3s include the opening cysteine and the closing phenylalanine or tryptophan. D genes are given only for firm matches. Not all rows give a size; the values are once, few, many and, for expanded clones, a class.

TGTGCCATCAGTGATAGCCGACAGTTCGGGCAGTACTTC CAISDSRQFGQYF TRBJ2-7 few TRBV10-3 -
TGCGCCAGCAGCTCCGTCGCGGGAACGTGGGGTGAAGCTTTCTTT CASSSVAGTWGEAFF TRBJ1-1 - TRBV5-1 -
TGTGCCTGGAGCCCTCCGGGGACAACTAATGAAAAACTGTTTTTT CAWSPPGTTNEKLFF TRBJ1-4 - TRBV30 -
TGTGCCAGCAGCTTAGGACCTGTGAATGAGCAGTTCTTC CASSLGPVNEQFF TRBJ2-1 - TRBV7-2 -
TGTGCCAGCAGTGATTGGGGACCCTTAAATGAGCAGTTCTTC CASSDWGPLNEQFF TRBJ2-1 - TRBV2 -
TGTGCCAGCAGCGTAGAGGGGGGGACTCACAATGAGCAGTTCTTC CASSVEGGTHNEQFF TRBJ2-1 - TRBV9 -
TGTGCCAGCAGCTTACCCACGAACACAGATACGCAGTATTTT CASSLPTNTDTQYF TRBJ2-3 - TRBV11-2 -
TGTGCCAGCAGCTTAGCACCCCCGGGGTTCGGCTACACCTTC CASSLAPPGFGYTF TRBJ1-2 - TRBV5-6 -
TGTGCCAGCAGCCGGCTAGCGGGAGGGCCATTGGAGACCCAGTACTTC CASSRLAGGPLETQYF TRBJ2-5 - TRBV28 TRBD2
TGTGCCAGCAGTGAATTAGACACAGATACGCAGTATTTT CASSELDTDTQYF TRBJ2-3 - TRBV6-1 -
TGCGCCAGCAGCGCCGCGACAGGGGCCGGGGGCACAGATACGCAGTATTTT CASSAATGAGGTDTQYF TRBJ2-3 - TRBV5-1 TRBD1
TGTGCCAGCAGCCAACAGGCTGCCATGAACACTGAAGCTTTCTTT CASSQQAAMNTEAFF TRBJ1-1 few TRBV14 -
TGTGCCAGCAGTGAATCCCGAACCCTTATCACTGAAGCTTTCTTT CASSESRTLITEAFF TRBJ1-1 - TRBV6-1 -
TGTGCCAGCACGAAGGCAGGGACCTACGAGCAGTACTTC CASTKAGTYEQYF TRBJ2-7 once TRBV6-5 -
TGTGCCAGCAGCTTAGGAGACAGGGGGCTCGGCTATGGCTACACCTTC CASSLGDRGLGYGYTF TRBJ1-2 - TRBV7-9 TRBD1
TGTGCCAGCAGCGTAGGAGATGTCTCCATACCCTTCACTGAAGCTTTCTTT CASSVGDVSIPFTEAFF TRBJ1-1 - TRBV9 -
TGCGCCAGCAGCCAAGGAGGGACTCCCTCCTACGAGCAGTACTTC CASSQGGTPSYEQYF TRBJ2-7 - TRBV4-1 -
TGTGCCAGCAGCCAAGGTCGGGCGGCGGGGGAGACCCAGTACTTC CASSQGRAAGETQYF TRBJ2-5 once TRBV4-2 -
TGTGCCAGCAGCTTCGAATCGACGGGGAAAGAGACCCAGTACTTC CASSFESTGKETQYF TRBJ2-5 - TRBV7-8 -
TGTGCCAGCAGCGATCGACTAGCGGTGACGGAGACCCAGTACTTC CASSDRLAVTETQYF TRBJ2-5 - TRBV16 TRBD2
TGTGCCAGTAGTCCGACAGGGGGTTTAACAGATACGCAGTATTTT CASSPTGGLTDTQYF TRBJ2-3 - TRBV19 TRBD1
TGTGCCAGCAGCTTAGGGGGACAGGGGCCCGTGGTCACTGAAGCTTTCTTT CASSLGGQGPVVTEAFF TRBJ1-1 - TRBV7-9 TRBD1
TGTGCCAGCAGCCAAGATAGGTTCAGGGCGAGGGAGCAGTACTTC CASSQDRFRAREQYF TRBJ2-7 - TRBV14 -
TGTGCCAGCAGCTATAATTTTAAGGGTGGATACGAGCAGTACTTC CASSYNFKGGYEQYF TRBJ2-7 - TRBV6-5 -
TGTGCCAGCAGTGATCGTTCTAGGGACACCGGGGAGCTGTTTTTT CASSDRSRDTGELFF TRBJ2-2 once TRBV6-1 -
TGTGCCAGCAGCCGGGGGACAGGGGGAGTCACTGAAGCTTTCTTT CASSRGTGGVTEAFF TRBJ1-1 - TRBV7-9 TRBD1
TGTGCCAGCAGCTCTTGGGACAGGGTCCCTTATGGCTACACCTTC CASSSWDRVPYGYTF TRBJ1-2 - TRBV5-4 TRBD1
TGTGCCAGCAGTTTACAGGGGAAAGGGTACGAGCAGTACTTC CASSLQGKGYEQYF TRBJ2-7 few TRBV2 TRBD1
TGTGCCTGGAGTAATCCCCTAGAGCAGTACTTC CAWSNPLEQYF TRBJ2-7 - TRBV30 -
TGTGCCAGCAGCTGGGGACAGTCTAATAATTCACCCCTCCACTTT CASSWGQSNNSPLHF TRBJ1-6 - TRBV5-6 TRBD1
TGTGCCAGTAGCCGGGAGGGGACTGAAAAACTGTTTTTT CASSREGTEKLFF TRBJ1-4 - TRBV19 -